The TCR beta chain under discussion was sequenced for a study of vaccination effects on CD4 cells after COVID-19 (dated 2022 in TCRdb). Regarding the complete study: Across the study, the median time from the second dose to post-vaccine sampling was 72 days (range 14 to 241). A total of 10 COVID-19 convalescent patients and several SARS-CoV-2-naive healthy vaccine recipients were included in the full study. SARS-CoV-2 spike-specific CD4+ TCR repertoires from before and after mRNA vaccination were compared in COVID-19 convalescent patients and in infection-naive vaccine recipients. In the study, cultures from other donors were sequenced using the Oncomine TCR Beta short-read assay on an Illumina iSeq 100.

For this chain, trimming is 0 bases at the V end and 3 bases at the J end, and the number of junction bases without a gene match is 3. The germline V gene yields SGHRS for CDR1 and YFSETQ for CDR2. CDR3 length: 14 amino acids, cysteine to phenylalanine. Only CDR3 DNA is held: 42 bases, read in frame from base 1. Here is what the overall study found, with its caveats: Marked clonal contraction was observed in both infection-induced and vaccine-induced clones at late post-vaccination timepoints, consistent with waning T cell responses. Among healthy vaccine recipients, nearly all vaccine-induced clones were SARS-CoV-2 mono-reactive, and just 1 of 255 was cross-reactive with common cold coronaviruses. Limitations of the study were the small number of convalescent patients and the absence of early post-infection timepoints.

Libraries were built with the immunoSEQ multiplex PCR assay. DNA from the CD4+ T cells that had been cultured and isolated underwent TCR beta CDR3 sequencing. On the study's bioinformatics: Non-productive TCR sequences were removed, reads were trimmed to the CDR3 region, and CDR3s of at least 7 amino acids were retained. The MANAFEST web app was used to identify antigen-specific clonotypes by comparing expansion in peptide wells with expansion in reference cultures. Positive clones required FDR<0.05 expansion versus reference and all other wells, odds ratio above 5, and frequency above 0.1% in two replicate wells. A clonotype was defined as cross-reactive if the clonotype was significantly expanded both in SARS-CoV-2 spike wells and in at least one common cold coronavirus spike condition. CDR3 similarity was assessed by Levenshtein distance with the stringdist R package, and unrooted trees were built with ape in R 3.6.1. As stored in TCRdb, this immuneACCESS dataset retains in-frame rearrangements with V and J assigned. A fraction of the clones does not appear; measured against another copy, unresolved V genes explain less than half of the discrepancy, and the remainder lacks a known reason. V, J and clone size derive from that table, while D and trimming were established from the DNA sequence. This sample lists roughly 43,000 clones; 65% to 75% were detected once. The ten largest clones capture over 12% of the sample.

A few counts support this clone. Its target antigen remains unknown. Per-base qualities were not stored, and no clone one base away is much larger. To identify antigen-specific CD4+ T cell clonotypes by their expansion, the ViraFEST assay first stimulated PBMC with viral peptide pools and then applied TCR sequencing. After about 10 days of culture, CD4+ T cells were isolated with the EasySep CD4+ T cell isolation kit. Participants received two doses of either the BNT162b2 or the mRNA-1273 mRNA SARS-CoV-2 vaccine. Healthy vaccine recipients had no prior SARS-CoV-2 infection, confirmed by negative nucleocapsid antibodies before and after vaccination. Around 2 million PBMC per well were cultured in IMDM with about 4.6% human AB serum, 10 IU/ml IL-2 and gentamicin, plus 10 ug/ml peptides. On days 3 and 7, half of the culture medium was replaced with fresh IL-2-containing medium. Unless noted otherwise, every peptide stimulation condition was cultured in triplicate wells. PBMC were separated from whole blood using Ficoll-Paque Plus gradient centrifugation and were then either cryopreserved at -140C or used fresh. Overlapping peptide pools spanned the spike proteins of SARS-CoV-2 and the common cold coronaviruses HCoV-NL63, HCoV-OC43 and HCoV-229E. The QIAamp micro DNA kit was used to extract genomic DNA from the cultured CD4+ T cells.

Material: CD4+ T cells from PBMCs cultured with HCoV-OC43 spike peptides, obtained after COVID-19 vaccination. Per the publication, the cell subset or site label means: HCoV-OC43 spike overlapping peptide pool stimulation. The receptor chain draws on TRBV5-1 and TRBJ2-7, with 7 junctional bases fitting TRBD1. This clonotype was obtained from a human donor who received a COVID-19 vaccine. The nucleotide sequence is TGCGCCAGCAGCTTGGCCGGGACAGACTACGAGCAGTACTTC. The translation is CASSLAGTDYEQYF.